This T cell receptor (beta chain) originates from a study of chemoradiotherapy in HPV16-positive cancers. Study at large: A couple of HPV16-positive patients' cells yielded candidate HPV-specific clones and common motifs.

About this clone: The antigen is undetermined.

Libraries were prepared by immunoSEQ multiplex PCR; TCRdb keeps only in-frame clonotypes and omits some of them. In the table there are 9,000 to 13,000 clones, more than 85% of which are singletons. Samples were taken several times over chemoradiotherapy. Study-level results: Candidate HPV-specific clones and E7-related TCR motifs grew in tumor during treatment.

The CDR3 is 14 residues long. In germline, CDR1 is LNHDA, CDR2 SQIVND (reference sequence). V gave up 5 bases and J gave up 5 bases; unmatched junction bases: 4. This sequence originates from a human donor with HPV-associated anogenital cancer. The rearrangement uses TRBV19 and TRBJ2-5, with TRBD2 identical over 11 bases. The specimen comprised blood, sampled from a patient who underwent chemoradiotherapy. The CDR3 sequence: CASSLAGGHETQYF. The CDR3 region has the DNA TGTGCCAGTAGTCTAGCGGGGGGCCACGAGACCCAGTACTTC.